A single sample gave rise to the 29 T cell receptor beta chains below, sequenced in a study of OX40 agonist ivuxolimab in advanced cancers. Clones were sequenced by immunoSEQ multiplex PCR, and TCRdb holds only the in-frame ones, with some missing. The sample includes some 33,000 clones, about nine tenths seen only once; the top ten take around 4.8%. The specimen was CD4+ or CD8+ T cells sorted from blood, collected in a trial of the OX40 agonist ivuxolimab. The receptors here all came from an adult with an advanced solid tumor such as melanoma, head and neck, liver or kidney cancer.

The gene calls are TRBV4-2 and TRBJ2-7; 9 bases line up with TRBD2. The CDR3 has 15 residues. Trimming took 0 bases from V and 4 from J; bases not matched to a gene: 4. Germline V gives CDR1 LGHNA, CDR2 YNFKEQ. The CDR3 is CASSQDPSGKYEQYF. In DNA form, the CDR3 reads TGTGCCAGCAGCCAAGACCCTAGCGGGAAATACGAGCAGTACTTC.

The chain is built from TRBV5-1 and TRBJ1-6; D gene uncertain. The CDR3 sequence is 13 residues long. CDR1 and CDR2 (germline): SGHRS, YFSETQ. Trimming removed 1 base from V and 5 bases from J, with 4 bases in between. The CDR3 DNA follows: TGCGCCAGCAGCTTGACGGATAATTCACCCCTCCACTTT. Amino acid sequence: CASSLTDNSPLHF.

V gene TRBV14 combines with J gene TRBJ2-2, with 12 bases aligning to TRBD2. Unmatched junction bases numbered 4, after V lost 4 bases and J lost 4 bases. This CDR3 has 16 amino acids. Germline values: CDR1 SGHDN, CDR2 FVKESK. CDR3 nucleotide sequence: TGTGCCAGCAGCCGACGACTAGCGGGGGTCACCGGGGAGCTGTTTTTT. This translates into CASSRRLAGVTGELFF.

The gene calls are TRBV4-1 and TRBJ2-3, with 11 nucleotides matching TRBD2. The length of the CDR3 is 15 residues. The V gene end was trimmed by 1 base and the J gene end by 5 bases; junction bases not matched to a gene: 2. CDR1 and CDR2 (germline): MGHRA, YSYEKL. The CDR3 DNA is TGCGCCAGCAGCCAAGTAGCGGGGGGGCAAGATACGCAGTATTTT. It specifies CASSQVAGGQDTQYF.

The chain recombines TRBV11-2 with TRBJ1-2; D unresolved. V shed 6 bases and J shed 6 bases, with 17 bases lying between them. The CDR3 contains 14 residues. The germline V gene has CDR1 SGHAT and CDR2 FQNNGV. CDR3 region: CASRTPDEAHGYTF. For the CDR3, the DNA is TGTGCCAGCAGGACACCCGACGAGGCCCATGGCTACACCTTC.

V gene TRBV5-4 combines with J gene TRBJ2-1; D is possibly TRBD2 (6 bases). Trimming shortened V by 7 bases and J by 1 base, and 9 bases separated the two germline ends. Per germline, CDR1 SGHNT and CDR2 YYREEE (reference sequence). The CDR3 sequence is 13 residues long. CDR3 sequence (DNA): TGTGCCAGCGGGGACTCTTCCTACAATGAGCAGTTCTTC. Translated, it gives CASGDSSYNEQFF.

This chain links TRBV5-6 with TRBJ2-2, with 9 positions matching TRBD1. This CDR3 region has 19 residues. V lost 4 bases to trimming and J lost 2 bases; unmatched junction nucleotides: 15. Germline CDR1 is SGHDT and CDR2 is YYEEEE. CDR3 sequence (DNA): TGTGCCAGCAGCGACCGGGACAGGGATGAGCCGACTAACACCGGGGAGCTGTTTTTT. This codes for CASSDRDRDEPTNTGELFF.

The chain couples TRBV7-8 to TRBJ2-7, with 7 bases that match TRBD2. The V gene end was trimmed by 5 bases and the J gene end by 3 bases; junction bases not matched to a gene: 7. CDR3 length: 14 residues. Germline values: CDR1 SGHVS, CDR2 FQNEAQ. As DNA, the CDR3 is TGTGCCAGCAGCCCTCGGGAGGTCCGCTACGAGCAGTACTTC. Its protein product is CASSPREVRYEQYF.

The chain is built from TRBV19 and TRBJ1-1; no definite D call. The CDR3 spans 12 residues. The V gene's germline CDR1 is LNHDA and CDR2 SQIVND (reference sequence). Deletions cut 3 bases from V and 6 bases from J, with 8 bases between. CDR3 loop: CASSIGVSEAFF. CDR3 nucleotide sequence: TGTGCCAGTAGTATTGGAGTTTCTGAAGCTTTCTTT.

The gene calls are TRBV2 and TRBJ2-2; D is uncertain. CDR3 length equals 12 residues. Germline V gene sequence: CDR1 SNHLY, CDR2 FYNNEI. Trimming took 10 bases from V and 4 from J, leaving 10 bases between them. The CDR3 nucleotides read TGTGCCAACAAAAGAGCCACCGGGGAGCTGTTTTTT. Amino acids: CANKRATGELFF.

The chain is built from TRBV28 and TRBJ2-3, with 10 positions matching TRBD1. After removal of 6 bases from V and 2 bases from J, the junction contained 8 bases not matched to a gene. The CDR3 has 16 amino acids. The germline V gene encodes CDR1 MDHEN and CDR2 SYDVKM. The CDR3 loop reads CASRTGGPADTDTQYF. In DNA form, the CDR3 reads TGTGCCAGCAGGACAGGGGGCCCGGCGGACACAGATACGCAGTATTTT.

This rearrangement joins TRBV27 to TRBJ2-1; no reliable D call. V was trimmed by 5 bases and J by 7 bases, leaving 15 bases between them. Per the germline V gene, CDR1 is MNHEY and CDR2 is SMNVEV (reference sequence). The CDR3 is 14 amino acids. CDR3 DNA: TGTGCCAGCAGTCCAAGCCCAACACGAAATGAGCAGTTCTTC. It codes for CASSPSPTRNEQFF.

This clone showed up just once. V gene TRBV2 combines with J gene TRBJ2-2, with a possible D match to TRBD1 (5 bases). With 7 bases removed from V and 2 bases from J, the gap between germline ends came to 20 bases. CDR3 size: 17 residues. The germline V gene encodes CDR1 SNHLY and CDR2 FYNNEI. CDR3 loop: CASTLPRAGINTGELFF. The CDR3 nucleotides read TGTGCCAGCACACTACCCCGGGCAGGGATAAACACCGGGGAGCTGTTTTTT.

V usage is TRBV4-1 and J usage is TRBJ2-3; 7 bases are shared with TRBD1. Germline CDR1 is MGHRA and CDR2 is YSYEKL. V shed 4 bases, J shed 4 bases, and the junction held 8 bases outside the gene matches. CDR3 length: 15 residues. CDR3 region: CASSPRDSRPDTQYF. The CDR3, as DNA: TGCGCCAGCAGCCCCCGGGACAGCCGTCCAGATACGCAGTATTTT.

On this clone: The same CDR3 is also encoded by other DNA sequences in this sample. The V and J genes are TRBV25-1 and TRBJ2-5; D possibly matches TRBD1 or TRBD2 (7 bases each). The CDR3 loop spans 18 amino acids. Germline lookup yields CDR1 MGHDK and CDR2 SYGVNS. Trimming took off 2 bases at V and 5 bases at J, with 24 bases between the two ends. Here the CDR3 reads CASSEAAWEGAVLETQYF. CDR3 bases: TGTGCCAGCAGTGAAGCCGCCTGGGAGGGGGCAGTATTGGAGACCCAGTACTTC.

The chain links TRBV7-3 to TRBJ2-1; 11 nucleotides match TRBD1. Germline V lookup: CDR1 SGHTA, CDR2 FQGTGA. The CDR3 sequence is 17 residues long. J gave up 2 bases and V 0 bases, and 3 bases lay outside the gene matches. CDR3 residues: CASSLTSGQGAYNEQFF. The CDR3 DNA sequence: TGTGCCAGCAGCTTAACCTCGGGACAGGGGGCCTACAATGAGCAGTTCTTC.

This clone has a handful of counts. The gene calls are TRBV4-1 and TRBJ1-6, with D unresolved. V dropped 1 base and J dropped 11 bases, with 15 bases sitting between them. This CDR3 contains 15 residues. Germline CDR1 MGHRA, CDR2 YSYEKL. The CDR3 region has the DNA TGCGCCAGCAGCCAAGGCAGCCTATTTCCCCCACCCCTCCACTTT. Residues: CASSQGSLFPPPLHF.

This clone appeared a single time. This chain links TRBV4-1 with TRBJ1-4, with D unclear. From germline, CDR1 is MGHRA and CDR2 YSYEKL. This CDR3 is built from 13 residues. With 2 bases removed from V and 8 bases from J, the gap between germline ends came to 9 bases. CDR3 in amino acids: CASSQPLEEKLFF. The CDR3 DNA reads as TGCGCCAGCAGCCAACCCCTGGAGGAAAAACTGTTTTTT.

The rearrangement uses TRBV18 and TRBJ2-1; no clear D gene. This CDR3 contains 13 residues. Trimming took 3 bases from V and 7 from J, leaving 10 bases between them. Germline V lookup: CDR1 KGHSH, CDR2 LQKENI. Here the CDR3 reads CASSPSARNEQFF. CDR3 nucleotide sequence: TGTGCCAGCTCACCCAGTGCGCGGAATGAGCAGTTCTTC.

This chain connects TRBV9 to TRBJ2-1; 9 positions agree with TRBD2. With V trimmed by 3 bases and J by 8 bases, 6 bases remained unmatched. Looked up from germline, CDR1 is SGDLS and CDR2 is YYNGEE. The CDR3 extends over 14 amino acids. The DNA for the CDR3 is TGTGCCAGCAGCGGGGGGACTAGCATCGATGAGCAGTTCTTC. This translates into CASSGGTSIDEQFF.

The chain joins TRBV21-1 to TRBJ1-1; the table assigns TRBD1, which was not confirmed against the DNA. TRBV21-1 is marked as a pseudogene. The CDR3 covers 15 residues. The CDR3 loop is CASSFEQGAHKEAFF. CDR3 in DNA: TGTGCCAGCAGCTTCGAACAGGGGGCGCATAAGGAAGCTTTCTTT.

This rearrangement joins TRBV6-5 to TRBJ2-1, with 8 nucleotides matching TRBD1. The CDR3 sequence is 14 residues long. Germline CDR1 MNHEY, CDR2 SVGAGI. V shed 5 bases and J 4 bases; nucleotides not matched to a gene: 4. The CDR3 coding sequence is TGTGCCAGCAGTCGCAGGGACAGGTACAATGAGCAGTTCTTC. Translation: CASSRRDRYNEQFF.

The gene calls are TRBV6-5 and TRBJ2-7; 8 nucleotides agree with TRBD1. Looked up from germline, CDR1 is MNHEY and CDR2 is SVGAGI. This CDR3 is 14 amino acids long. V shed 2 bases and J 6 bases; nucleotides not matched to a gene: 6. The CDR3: CASSYGQGLGEQYF. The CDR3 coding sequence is TGTGCCAGCAGTTACGGACAGGGTTTGGGCGAGCAGTACTTC.

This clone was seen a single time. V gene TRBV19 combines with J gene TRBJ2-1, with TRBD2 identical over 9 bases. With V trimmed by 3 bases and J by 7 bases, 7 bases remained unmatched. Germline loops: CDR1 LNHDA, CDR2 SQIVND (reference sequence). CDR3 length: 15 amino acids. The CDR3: CASSILAGRPNEQFF. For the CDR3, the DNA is TGTGCCAGTAGTATTCTAGCGGGGCGACCTAATGAGCAGTTCTTC.

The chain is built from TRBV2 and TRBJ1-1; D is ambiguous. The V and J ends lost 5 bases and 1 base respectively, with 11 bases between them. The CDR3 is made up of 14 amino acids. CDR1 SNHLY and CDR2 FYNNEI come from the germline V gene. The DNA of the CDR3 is TGTGCCAGCAGTCCCGACTGGGAGAACACTGAAGCTTTCTTT. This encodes CASSPDWENTEAFF.

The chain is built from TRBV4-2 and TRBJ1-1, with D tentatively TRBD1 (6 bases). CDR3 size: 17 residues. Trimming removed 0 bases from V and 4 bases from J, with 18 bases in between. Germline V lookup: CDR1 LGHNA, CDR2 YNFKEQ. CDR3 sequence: CASSQEAGVLLLTEAFF. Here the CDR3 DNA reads TGTGCCAGCAGCCAAGAGGCAGGGGTCCTTTTGCTCACTGAAGCTTTCTTT.

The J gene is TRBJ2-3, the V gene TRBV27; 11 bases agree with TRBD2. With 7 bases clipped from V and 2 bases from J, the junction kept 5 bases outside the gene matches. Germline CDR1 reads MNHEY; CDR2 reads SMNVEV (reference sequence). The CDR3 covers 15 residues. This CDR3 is CASNPSGGITDTQYF. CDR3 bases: TGTGCCAGCAACCCTAGCGGGGGGATCACAGATACGCAGTATTTT.

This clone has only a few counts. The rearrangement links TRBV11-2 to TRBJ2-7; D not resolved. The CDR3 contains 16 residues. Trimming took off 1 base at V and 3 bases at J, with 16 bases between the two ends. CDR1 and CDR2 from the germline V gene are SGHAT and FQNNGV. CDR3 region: CASSLGLGLSGYEQYF. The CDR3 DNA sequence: TGTGCCAGCAGCTTAGGCTTAGGGCTTTCCGGCTACGAGCAGTACTTC.

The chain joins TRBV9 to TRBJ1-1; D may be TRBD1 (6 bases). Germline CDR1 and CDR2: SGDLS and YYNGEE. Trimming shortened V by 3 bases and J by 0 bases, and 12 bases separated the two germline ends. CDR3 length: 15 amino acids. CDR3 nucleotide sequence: TGTGCCAGCAGCGAAGGGGGACGGATGAACACTGAAGCTTTCTTT. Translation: CASSEGGRMNTEAFF.